These 28 T cell receptor beta chains came from one sample sequenced in a study of graft-versus-host responses after intestinal transplantation. Generated by immunoSEQ multiplex PCR, the TCRdb table keeps only in-frame clones and is missing some. There are some 120,000 clones in the sample; approximately 90% occur only once, and roughly 0.17% lies in the top ten. Their specific antigens are unknown. The material was unstimulated CD4+ T cells sorted from spleen or lymph node cells, obtained before intestinal transplant. The receptors were sampled from a human donor who received an intestinal transplant.

V usage is TRBV6-5 and J usage is TRBJ1-4; D ambiguous. Trimming shortened V by 5 bases and J by 5 bases, and 9 bases separated the two germline ends. Germline lookup yields CDR1 MNHEY and CDR2 SVGAGI. This CDR3 is 13 amino acids long. CDR3 loop: CASSNHLNEKLFF. In nucleotides, the CDR3 is TGTGCCAGCAGTAATCACTTAAATGAAAAACTGTTTTTT.

The J gene is TRBJ1-5, the V gene TRBV7-9, with TRBD1 matching 9 bases. The junction had 13 bases not matched to a gene; V was cut back by 9 bases and J by 7 bases. The CDR3 contains 15 residues. CDR1 is SEHNR, CDR2 FQNEAQ, per germline (reference sequence). The CDR3, as DNA: TGTGCCAGAGGGGCCGGGACAGGGAGAAAACAGCCCCAGCATTTT. Amino acids: CARGAGTGRKQPQHF.

J is TRBJ2-1 and V is TRBV19, with 10 bases identical to TRBD2. The CDR3 covers 15 residues. Per the germline V gene, CDR1 is LNHDA and CDR2 is SQIVND (reference sequence). Trimming cost V 5 bases and J 7 bases; bases outside gene matches: 8. The CDR3 here is CASSRSSGGGNEQFF. The DNA for the CDR3 is TGTGCCAGTAGTCGATCCAGCGGGGGGGGAAATGAGCAGTTCTTC. The full variable domain, completed using reference TRBV19 and TRBJ2-1, is DGGITQSPKYLFRKEGQNVTLSCEQNLNHDAMYWYRQDPGQGLRLIYYSQIVNDFQKGDIAEGYSVSREKKESFPLTVTSAQKNPTAFYLCASSRSSGGGNEQFFGPGTRLTVL.

V and J are TRBV6-5 and TRBJ1-2; D unresolved. The CDR3 is 13 residues long. The ends were cut back, 0 bases at V and 3 bases at J, with 5 bases in the middle. Germline lookup yields CDR1 MNHEY and CDR2 SVGAGI. CDR3 coding DNA: TGTGCCAGCAGTTACTCGGCTGACTATGGCTACACCTTC. This translates into CASSYSADYGYTF.

This chain connects TRBV5-1 to TRBJ2-1, with 10 bases matching TRBD2. J gave up 4 bases and V 2 bases, and 9 bases lay outside the gene matches. This CDR3 has 17 residues. Per germline, CDR1 SGHRS and CDR2 YFSETQ. The CDR3 DNA reads as TGCGCCAGCAGCTTAAGAGGAAAGCGGGAGGGATACAATGAGCAGTTCTTC. Amino acid sequence: CASSLRGKREGYNEQFF.

The chain recombines TRBV5-1 with TRBJ2-5, with D maybe TRBD2 (6 bases). The CDR3 contains 15 residues. Trimming left V 0 bases short and J 5 bases short, with 14 bases between. The germline V gene has CDR1 SGHRS and CDR2 YFSETQ. The CDR3 reads CASSLDRGERETQYF. DNA for the CDR3: TGCGCCAGCAGCTTGGACCGCGGGGAGAGGGAGACCCAGTACTTC.

The gene calls are TRBV29-1 and TRBJ1-2, with D perhaps TRBD1 (6 bases). V was clipped by 7 bases and J by 4 bases, with 16 bases between them. Germline V gene data show CDR1 as SQVTM and CDR2 as ANQGSEA. CDR3 size: 13 residues. The CDR3 sequence: CSGGPGGSYGYTF. CDR3 nucleotides: TGCAGCGGGGGGCCTGGGGGAAGCTATGGCTACACCTTC. The entire variable domain, with the rest obtained from reference TRBV29-1 and TRBJ1-2, is as follows: SAVISQKPSRDICQRGTSLTIQCQVDSQVTMMFWYRQQPGQSLTLIATANQGSEATYESGFVIDKFPISRPNLTFSTLTVSNMSPEDSSIYLCSGGPGGSYGYTFGSGTRLTVV.

V usage is TRBV27 and J usage is TRBJ2-7; TRBD2 agrees at 12 bases. The germline gives CDR1 MNHEY, CDR2 SMNVEV (reference sequence). There are 15 residues in the CDR3. V dropped 6 bases and J dropped 0; count of bases not matched to a gene: 3. This chain's CDR3 is CASSRTSGDSYEQYF. CDR3 sequence (DNA): TGTGCCAGCAGCCGGACTAGCGGGGACTCCTACGAGCAGTACTTC.

The CDR3 sequence is CATYRGAEAFF. CDR3 bases: TGTGCCACTTACAGGGGGGCTGAAGCTTTCTTT. V usage is TRBV6-6 and J usage is TRBJ1-1, with 8 positions matching TRBD1. The CDR3 runs 11 residues. V was clipped by 10 bases and J by 6 bases; unmatched bases: 4. Looked up from germline, CDR1 is MNHNY and CDR2 is SVGAGI (reference sequence).

This clone was recorded once. The genes are TRBV11-3 and TRBJ1-6; D is possibly TRBD1 (6 bases). From germline, CDR1 is SGHNT and CDR2 YENEEA. Trimming shortened V by 5 bases and J by 7 bases, and 9 bases separated the two germline ends. CDR3 length: 13 amino acids. Here the CDR3 DNA reads TGTGCCAGCAGCCTAACAGGGAATTCACCCCTCCACTTT. It yields the protein CASSLTGNSPLHF.

This clone was seen a single time. The chain joins TRBV5-1 to TRBJ2-3; TRBD1 aligns across 9 bases. This CDR3 comprises 14 residues. The V gene end was trimmed by 6 bases and the J gene end by 3 bases; junction bases not matched to a gene: 5. In germline, CDR1 is SGHRS, CDR2 YFSETQ. The CDR3 DNA reads as TGCGCCAGCACCTGGGGGACAGGGACAGATACGCAGTATTTT. Amino acid sequence: CASTWGTGTDTQYF.

The V and J genes are TRBV6-1 and TRBJ2-5; TRBD1 matches at 8 bases. CDR1 is MNHNS, CDR2 SASEGT, per germline. Germline trimming cut 3 bases from V and 4 bases from J; bases unmatched to any gene: 10. The CDR3 runs 16 residues. The CDR3 DNA follows: TGTGCCAGCAGTGAGCCAGCCAGGGGGCCCTTAGAGACCCAGTACTTC. It codes for CASSEPARGPLETQYF.

The rearrangement joins TRBV11-2 to TRBJ1-3; 7 bases agree with TRBD1. V shed 3 bases, J shed 2 bases, and the junction held 7 bases outside the gene matches. The CDR3 totals 16 residues. Germline V gene sequence: CDR1 SGHAT, CDR2 FQNNGV. DNA of the CDR3: TGTGCCAGCAGCTTTCGGGACAGCGCGCCTGGAAACACCATATATTTT. This encodes CASSFRDSAPGNTIYF.

The chain carries TRBV15 and TRBJ2-3, with D perhaps TRBD2 (6 bases). From germline, CDR1 is LNHNV and CDR2 YYDKDF (reference sequence). V gave up 3 bases and J gave up 7 bases, with 20 bases separating them. This CDR3 spans 16 amino acids. CDR3 residues: CATSSLTGDPGNTQYF. The CDR3 DNA sequence: TGTGCCACCAGCAGCCTGACGGGAGACCCTGGGAATACGCAGTATTTT.

This clone was recorded once. The V gene is TRBV7-2, the J gene TRBJ1-1; D possibly corresponds to TRBD1 (5 bases). Germline V gene data show CDR1 as SGHTA and CDR2 as FQGNSA. V shed 3 bases and J shed 0 bases, with 14 bases lying between them. The CDR3 length is 16 residues. The CDR3 nucleotides are TGTGCCAGCAGCTTGGTCGTAGGCAGGGTGAACACTGAAGCTTTCTTT. Protein product: CASSLVVGRVNTEAFF.

V gene TRBV5-4 combines with J gene TRBJ2-5; D might be TRBD1 (6 bases). Trimming took off 2 bases at V and 7 bases at J, with 24 bases between the two ends. Germline CDR1 and CDR2: SGHNT and YYREEE (reference sequence). The CDR3 extends over 17 amino acids. CDR3 protein: CASSLRTDTSAAGTQYF. The CDR3 bases are TGTGCCAGCAGCTTACGGACAGATACATCCGCAGCAGGGACCCAGTACTTC.

As for this clone: An end of the junction does not agree with germline; a read error may underlie this. This sequence joins TRBV6-4 and TRBJ2-1; 11 nucleotides align to TRBD2. The CDR3 totals 16 residues. Germline lookup yields CDR1 MRHNA and CDR2 SNTAGT. CDR3 DNA: TGTGCCAGCAGTCACTCCGGGACTAGCGGTTACAATGAGCAGTTCTTC. It encodes CASSHSGTSGYNEQFF.

The gene calls are TRBV5-1 and TRBJ2-1, with 8 bases fitting TRBD1. The germline gives CDR1 SGHRS, CDR2 YFSETQ. There are 17 residues in the CDR3. V trimming: 0 bases; J trimming: 4 bases; junction bases outside the gene matches: 9. CDR3: CASSLGPGQVRYNEQFF. CDR3 sequence (DNA): TGCGCCAGCAGCTTGGGGCCGGGACAGGTGAGATACAATGAGCAGTTCTTC.

V is TRBV4-1 and J is TRBJ1-1; D might be TRBD1 (6 bases). The CDR3 is 15 residues long. V was cut by 3 bases and J by 1 base, with 12 bases left in between. Germline V gives CDR1 MGHRA, CDR2 YSYEKL. The CDR3 loop reads CASSHRLTGNTEAFF. The CDR3 DNA is TGCGCCAGCAGCCACCGCTTGACAGGGAACACTGAAGCTTTCTTT.

This chain joins TRBV6-5 and TRBJ2-3, with TRBD1 identical over 9 bases. V lost 7 bases to trimming and J lost 1 base; unmatched junction nucleotides: 3. Germline values: CDR1 MNHEY, CDR2 SVGAGI. CDR3 length equals 14 residues. The CDR3: CASKRTGGTDTQYF. The CDR3 region has the DNA TGTGCCAGCAAACGGACAGGGGGCACAGATACGCAGTATTTT.

V is TRBV5-1 and J is TRBJ2-3; the match to TRBD2 covers 9 bases. The CDR3 has 17 residues. Germline CDR1 reads SGHRS; CDR2 reads YFSETQ. The trim removed 1 base at V and 2 bases at J, leaving 8 bases unmatched. In DNA, the CDR3 is TGCGCCAGCAGCTTGTGGGTAGCGGGGGACTCCACAGATACGCAGTATTTT. Amino acid sequence: CASSLWVAGDSTDTQYF.

Only one count was recorded for this clone. The gene calls are TRBV27 and TRBJ2-1, with TRBD2 matching 9 bases. The length of the CDR3 is 16 residues. V shed 2 bases and J 8 bases; nucleotides not matched to a gene: 10. Germline V gives CDR1 MNHEY, CDR2 SMNVEV (reference sequence). The CDR3 region is CASSLPGTSFPDEQFF. The CDR3 DNA reads as TGTGCCAGCAGTTTACCGGGGACTAGCTTTCCTGATGAGCAGTTCTTC.

This clone has only one observation. The chain recombines TRBV5-6 with TRBJ2-1; no reliable D call. Trimming removed 2 bases from V and 12 bases from J, with 15 bases in between. The germline gives CDR1 SGHDT, CDR2 YYEEEE. The CDR3 has 13 amino acids. The CDR3 DNA follows: TGTGCCAGCAGCTTAGGTCAGACAATGGGGCAGTTCTTC. Protein sequence: CASSLGQTMGQFF.

This chain links TRBV5-1 with TRBJ2-1; 8 bases agree with TRBD2. The germline V gene has CDR1 SGHRS and CDR2 YFSETQ. This CDR3 region has 16 residues. V shed 7 bases, J shed 0 bases, and the junction held 9 bases outside the gene matches. The CDR3, as DNA: TGCGCCAGCTGGGGTCCCCTAGCGGGCTCCTACAATGAGCAGTTCTTC. Translating it yields CASWGPLAGSYNEQFF.

The rearrangement uses TRBV2 and TRBJ2-5; tentative D call: TRBD2 (7 bases). The CDR3 length is 15 residues. The germline gives CDR1 SNHLY, CDR2 FYNNEI. V lost 8 bases and J lost 5, with 21 bases in between. The CDR3 DNA follows: TGTGCCAGCCGCCCCCGGGGGGCGCGTTTCGAGACCCAGTACTTC. This translates into CASRPRGARFETQYF.

Here the CDR3 reads CASSTTPGSDQPQHF. CDR3 DNA sequence: TGTGCCAGCAGCACGACTCCTGGCTCTGATCAGCCCCAGCATTTT. This rearrangement joins TRBV7-8 to TRBJ1-5; the D is unclear. The germline V and J ends were trimmed by 5 bases and 5 bases, with 16 bases remaining between them. The CDR3 sequence is 15 residues long. Germline V CDR1 and CDR2: SGHVS, FQNEAQ.

This clone was detected only once. The rearrangement joins TRBV27 to TRBJ1-5; a possible D gene is TRBD1 (5 bases). The CDR3 covers 16 residues. Germline V gene lookup returns CDR1 MNHEY and CDR2 SMNVEV (reference sequence). Trimming shortened V by 0 bases and J by 5 bases, and 14 bases separated the two germline ends. In DNA form, the CDR3 reads TGTGCCAGCAGTTTATCTCCCAGGGTCGGCGATCAGCCCCAGCATTTT. Encoded protein: CASSLSPRVGDQPQHF.

The CDR3 nucleotides are TGTGCCAGCAGCAAAGCTGGACAGGATGGCTACACCTTC. Amino acids: CASSKAGQDGYTF. V usage is TRBV21-1 and J usage is TRBJ1-2; the DNA was not used to check the table's D call, TRBD1. TRBV21-1 is assigned pseudogene status. The CDR3 has 13 amino acids.